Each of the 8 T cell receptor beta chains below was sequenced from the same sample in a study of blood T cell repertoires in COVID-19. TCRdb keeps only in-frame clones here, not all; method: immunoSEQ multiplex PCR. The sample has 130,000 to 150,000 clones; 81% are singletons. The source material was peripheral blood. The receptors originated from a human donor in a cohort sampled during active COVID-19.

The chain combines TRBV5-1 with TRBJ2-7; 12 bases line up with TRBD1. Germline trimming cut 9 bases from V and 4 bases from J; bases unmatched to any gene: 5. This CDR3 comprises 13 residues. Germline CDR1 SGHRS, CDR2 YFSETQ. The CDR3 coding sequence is TGCGCCACACCGGGACAGGGGGCTTACGAGCAGTACTTC. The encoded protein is CATPGQGAYEQYF. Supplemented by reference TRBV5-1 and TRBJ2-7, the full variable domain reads KAGVTQTPRYLIKTRGQQVTLSCSPISGHRSVSWYQQTPGQGLQFLFEYFSETQRNKGNFPGRFSGRQFSNSRSEMNVSTLELGDSALYLCATPGQGAYEQYFGPGTRLTVT.

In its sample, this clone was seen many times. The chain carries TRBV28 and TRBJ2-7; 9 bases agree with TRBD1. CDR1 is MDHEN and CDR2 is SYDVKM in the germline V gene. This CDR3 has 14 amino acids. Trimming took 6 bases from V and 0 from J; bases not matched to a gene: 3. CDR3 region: CASRGQGSSYEQYF. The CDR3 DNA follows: TGTGCCAGCAGGGGACAGGGTAGCTCCTACGAGCAGTACTTC. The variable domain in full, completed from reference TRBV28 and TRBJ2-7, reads DVKVTQSSRYLVKRTGEKVFLECVQDMDHENMFWYRQDPGLGLRLIYFSYDVKMKEKGDIPEGYSVSREKKERFSLILESASTNQTSMYLCASRGQGSSYEQYFGPGTRLTVT.

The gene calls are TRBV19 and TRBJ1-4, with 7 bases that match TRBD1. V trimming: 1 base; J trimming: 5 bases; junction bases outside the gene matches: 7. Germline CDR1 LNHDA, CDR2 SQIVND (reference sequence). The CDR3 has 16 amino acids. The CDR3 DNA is TGTGCCAGTAGTATAGCGCCGGGACAGCCAAATGAAAAACTGTTTTTT. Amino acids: CASSIAPGQPNEKLFF. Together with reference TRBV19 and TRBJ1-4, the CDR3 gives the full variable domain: DGGITQSPKYLFRKEGQNVTLSCEQNLNHDAMYWYRQDPGQGLRLIYYSQIVNDFQKGDIAEGYSVSREKKESFPLTVTSAQKNPTAFYLCASSIAPGQPNEKLFFGSGTQLSVL.

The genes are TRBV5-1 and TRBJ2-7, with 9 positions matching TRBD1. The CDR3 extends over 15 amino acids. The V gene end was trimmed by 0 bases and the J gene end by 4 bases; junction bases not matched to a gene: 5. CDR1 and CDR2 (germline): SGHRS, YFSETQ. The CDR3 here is CASSLAAGQGYEQYF. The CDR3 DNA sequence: TGCGCCAGCAGCTTGGCTGCGGGACAGGGTTACGAGCAGTACTTC.

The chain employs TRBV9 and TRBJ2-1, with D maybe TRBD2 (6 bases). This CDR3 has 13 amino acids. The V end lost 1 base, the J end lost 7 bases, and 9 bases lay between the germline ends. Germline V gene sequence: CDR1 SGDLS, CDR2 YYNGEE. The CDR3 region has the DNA TGTGCCAGCAGCGTAAGTGGGAGGAATGAGCAGTTCTTC. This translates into CASSVSGRNEQFF. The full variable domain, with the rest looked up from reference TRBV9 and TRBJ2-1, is DSGVTQTPKHLITATGQRVTLRCSPRSGDLSVYWYQQSLDQGLQFLIQYYNGEERAKGNILERFSAQQFPDLHSELNLSSLELGDSALYFCASSVSGRNEQFFGPGTRLTVL.

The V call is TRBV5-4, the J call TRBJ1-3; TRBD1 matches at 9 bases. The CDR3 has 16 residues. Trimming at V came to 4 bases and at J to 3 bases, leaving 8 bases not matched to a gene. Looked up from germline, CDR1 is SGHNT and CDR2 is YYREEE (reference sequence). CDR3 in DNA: TGTGCCAGCAGCAACCAACAGGGGGCAGGTGGAAACACCATATATTTT. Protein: CASSNQQGAGGNTIYF.

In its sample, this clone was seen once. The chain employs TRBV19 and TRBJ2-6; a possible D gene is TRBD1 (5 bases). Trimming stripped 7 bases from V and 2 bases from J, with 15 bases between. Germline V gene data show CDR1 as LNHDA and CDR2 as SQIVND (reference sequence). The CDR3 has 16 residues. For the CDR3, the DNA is TGTGCCAGTACCACCCCTGGGGCCACTGGGGCCAACGTCCTGACTTTC. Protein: CASTTPGATGANVLTF.

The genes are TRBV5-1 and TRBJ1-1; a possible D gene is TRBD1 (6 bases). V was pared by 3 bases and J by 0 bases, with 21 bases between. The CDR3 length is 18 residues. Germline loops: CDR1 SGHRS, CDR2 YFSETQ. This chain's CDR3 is CASSSRQANDLMNTEAFF. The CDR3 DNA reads TGCGCCAGCAGCTCTAGACAGGCCAACGACCTCATGAACACTGAAGCTTTCTTT.